One sample yielded the 29 T cell receptor beta chains listed below, sequenced in a study of tumor-infiltrating lymphocytes in primary liver carcinoma. A primer in the constant region served to generate TCR beta cDNA from 500 ng of total RNA. Researchers made the TCR beta libraries by running three nested multiplex PCR rounds with slightly modified ARM-PCR. Amplification in the first two PCR rounds was performed using TRBV1-TRBV30 forward primers and a C-beta reverse primer for 9 to 11 cycles each. TCRdb re-called the multiplex PCR reads with MiXCR, one entry per CDR3 protein. Of 35,000 to 40,000 distinct CDR3 sequences in the sample, more than 70% were seen once. The study co-extracted DNA and RNA from 20-30 mg of unsorted bulk tissue. The sequenced sample was tumor-adjacent normal liver tissue. These receptors originate from a man between 35 and 55 years old with primary liver carcinoma and hepatitis B virus infection.

Worth noting for this clonotype: The junction departs from germline at one end; a sequencing error may be responsible. The rearrangement joins TRBV6-2 or TRBV6-3 to TRBJ2-7; D call uncertain. In germline, CDR1 is MNHEY, CDR2 SVGEGT. The CDR3 is made up of 13 amino acids. The CDR3 spells CACSYDVPYGQYF. The DNA for the CDR3 is TGTGCCTGCAGTTACGATGTACCCTACGGGCAGTACTTC.

The rearrangement joins TRBV4-3 to TRBJ1-2; 8 bases match TRBD1. The V segment lost 6 bases and the J segment 6 bases; nucleotides outside the gene matches: 15. From germline, CDR1 is LGHNA and CDR2 YSLEER. This CDR3 is 16 amino acids long. The CDR3 sequence is CASRDTGQGETHGYTF. The CDR3 bases are TGCGCCAGCAGGGATACCGGACAGGGTGAGACCCATGGCTACACCTTC.

This clonotype was seen a handful of times. At one end, the junction sequence differs from germline, possibly due to a read error. The J gene is TRBJ1-1, the V gene TRBV6-5, with D possibly matching TRBD1 (5 bases). The CDR3 consists of 11 residues. Germline CDR1 and CDR2: MNHEY and SVGAGI. CDR3 amino acids: CASSLGTEAFF. Written as DNA, the CDR3 is TGTGCCAGCAGTCTGGGGACTGAAGCCTTCTTT.

This clonotype was found once. The missing conserved phenylalanine or tryptophan at the end of this CDR3 makes a read error likely. Because the CDR3's place on the DNA is in doubt, the DNA is left out and the CDR3 is given as listed by TCRdb. V usage is TRBV7-9 and J usage is TRBJ2-7. The CDR3 totals 12 residues, both ends included. Germline values: CDR1 SEHNR, CDR2 FQNEAQ (reference sequence). CDR3: CASSLADHEQHY.

Comments on this clonotype: The conserved final phenylalanine or tryptophan is absent from the CDR3, which likely points to a read error. This chain joins TRBV6-1 and TRBJ2-1, with 8 bases aligning to TRBD1. The CDR3 sequence is 13 residues long. From germline, CDR1 is MNHNS and CDR2 SASEGT. In DNA form, the CDR3 reads TGTGTCAGCAGTGAAGGGACAGGCGATGAGCAGTTCGTC. Translation: CVSSEGTGDEQFV.

This clonotype occurred once. One junction end disagrees with the germline gene, perhaps due to a read error. The J gene is TRBJ2-6, the V gene TRBV5-8; D is uncertain. The CDR3 runs 14 residues. CDR1 is SGHTS, CDR2 YDEGEE, per germline. The CDR3 DNA reads TGTGCCAGCTGCTTTAATGGTTTTAGGGACGTCCTGACTTTC. It codes for CASCFNGFRDVLTF. Full variable domain (remainder filled in from reference TRBV5-8 and TRBJ2-6): EAGVTQSPTHLIKTRGQQATLRCSPISGHTSVYWYQQALGLGLQFLLWYDEGEERNRGNFPPRFSGRQFPNYSSELNVNALELEDSALYLCASCFNGFRDVLTFGAGSRLTVL.

With respect to this clonotype: The junction departs from the called germline gene at one end, perhaps through a read error. The rearrangement uses TRBV2 and TRBJ2-3; D remains ambiguous. CDR1 and CDR2 from the germline V gene are SNHLY and FYNNEI. The CDR3 runs to 16 residues. This chain's CDR3 is CVSTMKEKGMEDTQYF. As DNA, the CDR3 is TGTGTCAGCACCATGAAGGAGAAGGGAATGGAAGATACGCAGTATTTT. The whole variable domain, remainder taken from reference TRBV2 and TRBJ2-3, is EPEVTQTPSHQVTQMGQEVILRCVPISNHLYFYWYRQILGQKVEFLVSFYNNEISEKSEIFDDQFSVERPDGSNFTLKIRSTKLEDSAMYFCVSTMKEKGMEDTQYFGPGTRLTVL.

In regard to this clonotype: The conserved phenylalanine or tryptophan normally closing the CDR3 is absent here, so this likely arose from a read error. This rearrangement joins TRBV6-5 to TRBJ2-7, with TRBD2 matching 7 bases. CDR3 size: 13 residues. Germline V lookup: CDR1 MNHEY, CDR2 SVGAGI. The CDR3: CASIGLVGGEQYS. CDR3 nucleotide sequence: TGTGCTAGCATCGGACTAGTTGGGGGCGAGCAGTACTCC.

The chain employs TRBV6-2 or TRBV6-3 and TRBJ2-1, with 14 bases fitting TRBD2. Germline V gene lookup returns CDR1 MNHEY and CDR2 SVGEGT. Trimming removed 6 bases from V and 9 bases from J; junction bases left unmatched: 10. The CDR3 consists of 16 residues. CDR3 in DNA: TGTGCCAGCAGACGCAGGACTAGCGGGAGGACCAGTGAGCAGTTCTTC. This translates into CASRRRTSGRTSEQFF.

Details on this clonotype: A much larger clone differs from this one at a single base, so this may be a read error. The chain links TRBV25-1 to TRBJ1-1, with D unresolved. The CDR3 covers 12 residues. Germline loops: CDR1 MGHDK, CDR2 SYGVNS. V was pared by 6 bases and J by 2 bases, with 7 bases between. The CDR3 is CASSLLNTEAFF. In DNA, the CDR3 is TGTGCCAGCAGCCTACTAAACACTGAAGCTTTCTTT. Combining the CDR3 with reference TRBV25-1 and TRBJ1-1 gives the whole variable domain EADIYQTPRYLVIGTGKKITLECSQTMGHDKMYWYQQDPGMELHLIHYSYGVNSTEKGDLSSESTVSRIRTEHFPLTLESARPSHTSQYLCASSLLNTEAFFGQGTRLTVV.

In this sample, this clonotype turned up a few times. The chain is built from TRBV7-9 and TRBJ1-2, with 8 bases aligning to TRBD1. The ends lost 6 bases at V and 14 bases at J; junction bases unmatched: 17. The CDR3 sequence is 14 residues long. Per the germline V gene, CDR1 is SEHNR and CDR2 is FQNEAQ (reference sequence). CDR3 sequence (DNA): TGTGCCAGCAGTCCTGGACAGGGCTACTATGACTATACCTTC. Translated: CASSPGQGYYDYTF.

Worth noting for this clonotype: The germline gene is not matched at one end of the junction; a read error may be the cause. The chain joins TRBV7-8 to TRBJ2-5; D is possibly TRBD1 (6 bases). The CDR3 covers 16 residues. Germline CDR1 is SGHVS and CDR2 is FQNEAQ. The CDR3 loop reads CATSLRGWDTQVTQYF. For the CDR3, the DNA is TGTGCCACCAGCTTAAGAGGTTGGGACACTCAAGTGACCCAGTACTTC.

The chain employs TRBV11-2 and TRBJ2-1; tentatively, D is TRBD2 (6 bases). Per germline, CDR1 SGHAT and CDR2 FQNNGV. There are 15 residues in the CDR3. Trimming cost V 5 bases and J 5 bases, with 16 bases left between them. The CDR3 is CASSLTGEDNNEQFF. The CDR3 DNA follows: TGTGCCAGCAGCCTCACGGGGGAAGATAACAATGAGCAGTTCTTC.

The count of this clonotype is one. The rearrangement joins TRBV5-5 to TRBJ2-3; D remains ambiguous. The germline V gene has CDR1 SGHKS and CDR2 YYEKEE (reference sequence). The CDR3 covers 11 residues. The V end lost 8 bases, the J end lost 5 bases, and 9 bases lay between the germline ends. DNA of the CDR3: TGTGCCAGTAGCCTTGGAGATACGCAGTATTTT. Encoded protein: CASSLGDTQYF.

Worth noting for this clonotype: At one of its ends the junction is not consistent with the germline gene, which may arise from a read error. Here the CDR3 DNA reads TGCGTCAGCAGCCAAGTCTGGTGCCTCAATCAGCCCCAGCGTTTT. Amino acids: CVSSQVWCLNQPQRF. The chain is built from TRBV4-3 and TRBJ1-5, with D uncertain. Germline CDR1 reads LGHNA; CDR2 reads YSLEER. The CDR3 length is 15 residues.

Notes on this clonotype: Likely a read error: the CDR3 ends without its conserved phenylalanine or tryptophan. The chain recombines TRBV16 with TRBJ1-2, with D unclear. Germline lookup yields CDR1 KGHSY and CDR2 FQNENV. This CDR3 has 14 amino acids. CDR3 sequence reads: CASNQSVTGYGYTI. The CDR3 bases are TGTGCCAGCAACCAATCGGTAACTGGGTATGGCTACACCATC.

Comment on this clonotype: A junction boundary mismatches the germline segment, possibly from a read error. The V call is TRBV6-2 or TRBV6-3, the J call TRBJ2-7, with TRBD2 identical over 7 bases. CDR1 is MNHEY, CDR2 SVGEGT, per germline. This CDR3 is 14 amino acids long. This CDR3 is CASSYSTSAYEHYF. The DNA for the CDR3 is TGTGCCAGTAGTTACTCAACTAGCGCCTACGAGCACTACTTC.

Points on this clonotype: The CDR3 end shows no conserved phenylalanine or tryptophan, and so a read error is likely. This chain links TRBV11-2 with TRBJ1-6, with D hard to call. The germline CDR1 and CDR2 sequences are SGHAT and FQNNGV. Trimming stripped 1 base from V and 3 bases from J, with 10 bases between. CDR3 length: 16 residues. CDR3 bases: TGTGCCAGCAGCTTAGGGGATAGCGGCTATAATTCACCCCTCCACCTC. The encoded protein is CASSLGDSGYNSPLHL.

For this clonotype: At one of its ends the junction is not consistent with the germline gene, which may arise from a read error. The chain has TRBV28 and TRBJ2-6; 9 bases agree with TRBD1. The length of the CDR3 is 16 residues. Germline V gene sequence: CDR1 MDHEN, CDR2 SYDVKM. CDR3 loop: CASRKYRGQWANVLTF. The DNA for the CDR3 is TGTGCCAGCAGGAAATACAGGGGGCAATGGGCCAACGTTCTGACTTTC.

The chain carries TRBV29-1 and TRBJ2-5, with D perhaps assigned TRBD1 or TRBD2 (6 bases each). This CDR3 has 13 residues. Germline CDR1 and CDR2: SQVTM and ANQGSEA. CDR3 nucleotides: TGCAACATCGAATCAACAGGGAGGCAGACCCAGTACTTC. It specifies CNIESTGRQTQYF.

The chain is built from TRBV28 and TRBJ2-5, with D tentatively TRBD2 (5 bases). This CDR3 has 14 amino acids. The V gene's germline CDR1 is MDHEN and CDR2 SYDVKM. V was pared by 6 bases and J by 7 bases, with 18 bases between. CDR3 sequence (DNA): TGTGCCAGCAGCCGATGGGAGACAAGAGGGACCCAGTACTTC. Amino acids: CASSRWETRGTQYF.

V and J are TRBV4-1 and TRBJ2-1; 14 positions agree with TRBD2. Germline CDR1 is MGHRA and CDR2 is YSYEKL. The CDR3 is made up of 16 amino acids. J was trimmed by 9 bases and V by 7 bases; bases with no gene match: 11. CDR3 loop: CASNLYGTSGSAEQFF. The CDR3 region has the DNA TGCGCCAGCAACCTATACGGGACTAGCGGGAGTGCTGAGCAGTTCTTC.

Concerning this clonotype: Likely a read error: the CDR3 ends without its conserved phenylalanine or tryptophan. V and J are TRBV10-1 and TRBJ2-7; D may match TRBD1 or TRBD2 (6 bases each). Trimming left V 5 bases short and J 6 bases short, with 14 bases between. CDR1 is WNHNN and CDR2 is SYGVQD in the germline V gene (reference sequence). This CDR3 has 13 amino acids. For the CDR3, the DNA is TGCGCCAGCAGTAACAGGGAGGTGGCCGAGCAGTACTGC. This sequence encodes CASSNREVAEQYC.

The genes are TRBV29-1 and TRBJ1-1; D gene uncertain. CDR3 length: 13 residues. Germline assignment: CDR1 SQVTM and CDR2 ANQGSEA. CDR3 loop: CCVLDRKNTEAFF. DNA of the CDR3: TGCTGTGTGCTCGATAGGAAGAACACTGAAGCTTTCTTT. Based on the CDR3 plus reference TRBV29-1 and TRBJ1-1, the full variable domain is SAVISQKPSRDICQRGTSLTIQCQVDSQVTMMFWYRQQPGQSLTLIATANQGSEATYESGFVIDKFPISRPNLTFSTLTVSNMSPEDSSIYLCCVLDRKNTEAFFGQGTRLTVV.

Concerning this clonotype: Germline is not matched at one junction end, which may reflect a read error. This chain uses TRBV11-2 with TRBJ2-1; D may match TRBD1 or TRBD2 (5 bases each). Germline V gene data show CDR1 as SGHAT and CDR2 as FQNNGV. CDR3 length: 14 residues. The CDR3 spells CANSLSSLGLEQSF. The CDR3 DNA is TGTGCCAACAGCTTGTCTAGCTTGGGGCTTGAGCAGTCCTTC.

Of note for this clonotype: Sequence at one end of the junction differs from germline and may be a read error. V and J are TRBV6-1 and TRBJ2-1; D might be TRBD2 (6 bases). CDR1 MNHNS and CDR2 SASEGT come from the germline V gene. This CDR3 has 15 amino acids. The CDR3 is CASNEEVGGYNEQFF. The CDR3 nucleotides are TGTGCTAGCAATGAAGAAGTGGGAGGATACAATGAACAGTTCTTC.

At least ten counts were recorded for this clonotype. V gene TRBV5-6 combines with J gene TRBJ2-4, with TRBD1 identical over 7 bases. CDR3 length: 15 residues. Germline-derived CDR1 and CDR2 are SGHDT and YYEEEE. The V and J ends lost 2 bases and 0 bases, in that order; junction bases with no gene match: 2. The chain's CDR3 is CASSLQGLAKNIQYF. Written as DNA, the CDR3 is TGTGCCAGCAGCTTACAGGGGCTAGCCAAAAACATTCAGTACTTC.

With respect to this clonotype: This is likely a read error, given that the CDR3 carries no conserved phenylalanine or tryptophan at its end. The J gene is TRBJ2-1, the V gene TRBV11-2; the D call may be TRBD1 or TRBD2 (5 bases each). Looked up from germline, CDR1 is SGHAT and CDR2 is FQNNGV. The CDR3 has 16 amino acids. Trimming took off 3 bases at V and 6 bases at J, with 18 bases between the two ends. The CDR3 DNA is TGTGCCAGCAGCTTTGGGCGAGGGGAGCCCTTCAATGAGCAGTTCCTC. Translated: CASSFGRGEPFNEQFL.

To note about this clonotype: An end of the junction differs from the germline gene, which may be a read error. This chain connects TRBV13 to TRBJ2-7; TRBD1 matches at 9 bases. Germline-derived CDR1 and CDR2 are PRHDT and FYEKMQ (reference sequence). The CDR3 has 17 residues. CDR3 coding DNA: TGTGCCAGCAGCTCCCGGGACAGGGAGTCTACTGCCTACGAGCAGTATTTC. Encoded protein: CASSSRDRESTAYEQYF.